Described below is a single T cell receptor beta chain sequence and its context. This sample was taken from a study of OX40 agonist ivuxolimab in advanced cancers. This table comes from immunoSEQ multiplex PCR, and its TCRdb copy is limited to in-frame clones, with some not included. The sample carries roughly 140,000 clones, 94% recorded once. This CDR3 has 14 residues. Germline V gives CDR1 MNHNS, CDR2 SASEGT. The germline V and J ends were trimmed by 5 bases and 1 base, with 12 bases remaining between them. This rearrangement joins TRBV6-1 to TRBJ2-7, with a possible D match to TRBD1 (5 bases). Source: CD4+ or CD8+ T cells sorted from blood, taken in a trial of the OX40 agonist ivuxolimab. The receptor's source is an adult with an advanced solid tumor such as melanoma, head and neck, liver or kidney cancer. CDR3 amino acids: CASSSGQGSYEQYF. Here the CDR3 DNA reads TGTGCCAGCAGTTCTGGGCAGGGATCCTACGAGCAGTACTTC.